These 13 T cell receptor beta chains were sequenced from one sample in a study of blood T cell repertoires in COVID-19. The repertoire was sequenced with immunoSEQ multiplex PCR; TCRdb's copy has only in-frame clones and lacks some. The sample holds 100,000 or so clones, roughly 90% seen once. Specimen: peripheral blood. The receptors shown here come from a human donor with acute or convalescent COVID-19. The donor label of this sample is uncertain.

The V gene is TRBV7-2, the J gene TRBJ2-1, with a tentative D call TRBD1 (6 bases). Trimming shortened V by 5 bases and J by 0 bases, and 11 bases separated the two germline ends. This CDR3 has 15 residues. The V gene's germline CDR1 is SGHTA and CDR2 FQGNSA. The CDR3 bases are TGTGCCAGCAGCGCCGGACAGAGCTCCTACAATGAGCAGTTCTTC. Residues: CASSAGQSSYNEQFF. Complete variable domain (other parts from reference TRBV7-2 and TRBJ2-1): GAGVSQSPSNKVTEKGKDVELRCDPISGHTALYWYRQSLGQGLEFLIYFQGNSAPDKSGLPSDRFSAERTGGSVSTLTIQRTQQEDSAVYLCASSAGQSSYNEQFFGPGTRLTVL.

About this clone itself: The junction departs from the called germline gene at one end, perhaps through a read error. The CDR3 sequence is CASSITGQQLF. The CDR3 nucleotides read TGTGCCAGTAGTATTACGGGACAGCAACTCTTC. V gene TRBV19 combines with J gene TRBJ2-1; 7 bases are shared with TRBD1. The CDR3 is made up of 11 amino acids. CDR1 and CDR2 from the germline V gene are LNHDA and SQIVND (reference sequence).

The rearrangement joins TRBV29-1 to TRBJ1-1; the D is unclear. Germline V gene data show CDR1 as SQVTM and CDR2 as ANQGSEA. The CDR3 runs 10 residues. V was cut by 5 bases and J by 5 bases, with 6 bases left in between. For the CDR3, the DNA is TGCAGCGTTCCGGGGACTGAAGCTTTCTTT. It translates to CSVPGTEAFF.

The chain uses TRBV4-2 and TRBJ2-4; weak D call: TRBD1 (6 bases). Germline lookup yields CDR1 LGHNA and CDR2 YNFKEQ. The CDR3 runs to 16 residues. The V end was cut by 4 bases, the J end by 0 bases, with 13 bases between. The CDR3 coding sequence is TGTGCCAGCAGCCCTTGGGACACGCTAGCCAAAAACATTCAGTACTTC. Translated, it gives CASSPWDTLAKNIQYF.

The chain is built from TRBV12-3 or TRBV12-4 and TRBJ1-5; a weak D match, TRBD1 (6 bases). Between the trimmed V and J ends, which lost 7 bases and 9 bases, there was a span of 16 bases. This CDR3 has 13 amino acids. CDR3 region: CASTDAQGGPQHF. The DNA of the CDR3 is TGTGCCAGCACAGACGCCCAAGGGGGGCCCCAGCATTTT.

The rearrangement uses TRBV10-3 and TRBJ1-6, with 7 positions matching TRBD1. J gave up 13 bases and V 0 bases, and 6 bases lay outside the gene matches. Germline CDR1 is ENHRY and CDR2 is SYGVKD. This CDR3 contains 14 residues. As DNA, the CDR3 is TGTGCCATCAGTGAGTCGGTTCAGGGGGTGCCCCTCCACTTT. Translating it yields CAISESVQGVPLHF.

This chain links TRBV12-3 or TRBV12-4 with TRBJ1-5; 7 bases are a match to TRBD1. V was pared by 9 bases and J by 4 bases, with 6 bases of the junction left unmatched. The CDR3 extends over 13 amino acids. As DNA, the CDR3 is TGTGCCAGTGGGACACAGGGGAATCAGCCCCAGCATTTT. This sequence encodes CASGTQGNQPQHF.

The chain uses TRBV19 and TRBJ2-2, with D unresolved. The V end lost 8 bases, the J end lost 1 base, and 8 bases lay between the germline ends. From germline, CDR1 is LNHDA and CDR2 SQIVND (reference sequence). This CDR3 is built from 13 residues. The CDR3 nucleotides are TGTGCCAGTGACAAGCAGAACACCGGGGAGCTGTTTTTT. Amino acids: CASDKQNTGELFF.

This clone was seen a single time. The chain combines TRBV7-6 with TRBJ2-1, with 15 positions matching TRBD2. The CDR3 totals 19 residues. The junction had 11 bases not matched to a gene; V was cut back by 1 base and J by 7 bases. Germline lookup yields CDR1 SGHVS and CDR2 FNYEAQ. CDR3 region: CASSLVAGTSGGKRNEQFF. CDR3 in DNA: TGTGCCAGCAGCTTAGTGGCCGGGACTAGCGGGGGGAAGAGGAATGAGCAGTTCTTC.

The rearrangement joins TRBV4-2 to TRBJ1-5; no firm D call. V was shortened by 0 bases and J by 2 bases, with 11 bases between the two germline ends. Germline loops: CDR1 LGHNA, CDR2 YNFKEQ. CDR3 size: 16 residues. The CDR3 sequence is CASSQDRLLGNQPQHF. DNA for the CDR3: TGTGCCAGCAGCCAAGATAGGCTACTAGGCAATCAGCCCCAGCATTTT.

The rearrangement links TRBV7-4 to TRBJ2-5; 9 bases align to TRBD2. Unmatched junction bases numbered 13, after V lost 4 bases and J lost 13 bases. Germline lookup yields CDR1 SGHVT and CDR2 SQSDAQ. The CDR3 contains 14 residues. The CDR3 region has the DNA TGTGCCAGCAGCTGGACTAGCGTTCCGGACGCCCCGTACTTC. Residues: CASSWTSVPDAPYF.

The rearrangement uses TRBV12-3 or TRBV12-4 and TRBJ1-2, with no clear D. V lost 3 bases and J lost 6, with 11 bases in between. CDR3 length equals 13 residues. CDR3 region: CASSLVAPNGYTF. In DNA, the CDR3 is TGTGCCAGCAGTTTGGTGGCCCCGAATGGCTACACCTTC.

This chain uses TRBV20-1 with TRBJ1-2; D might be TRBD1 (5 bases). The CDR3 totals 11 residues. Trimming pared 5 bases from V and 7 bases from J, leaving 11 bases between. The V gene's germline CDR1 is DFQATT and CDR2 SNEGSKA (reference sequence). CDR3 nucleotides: TGCAGTGCTCAGGGAAGGAGTGGCTACACCTTC. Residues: CSAQGRSGYTF.